This TCR beta chain stems from a study of cytomegalovirus exposure and HLA in healthy donors. The PCR had 60 Vbeta and 13 Jbeta primers. Clones were read by immunoSEQ multiplex PCR, and TCRdb kept only the in-frame ones, dropping some. The sample lists 200,000 to 250,000 clones; 70% to 80% were seen once. The CDR3 has 13 amino acids. With 10 bases clipped from V and 1 base from J, the junction kept 3 bases outside the gene matches. CDR1 is MNHEY, CDR2 SVGAGI, per germline. The clonotype was recovered from a woman aged 55-70 years in good health and CMV-seropositive. The sequenced sample consisted of PBMCs. This chain connects TRBV6-5 to TRBJ1-5; 8 positions match TRBD1. The CDR3 DNA follows: TGTGCCACTCAGGGGGCCAGCAATCAGCCCCAGCATTTT. It specifies CATQGASNQPQHF.